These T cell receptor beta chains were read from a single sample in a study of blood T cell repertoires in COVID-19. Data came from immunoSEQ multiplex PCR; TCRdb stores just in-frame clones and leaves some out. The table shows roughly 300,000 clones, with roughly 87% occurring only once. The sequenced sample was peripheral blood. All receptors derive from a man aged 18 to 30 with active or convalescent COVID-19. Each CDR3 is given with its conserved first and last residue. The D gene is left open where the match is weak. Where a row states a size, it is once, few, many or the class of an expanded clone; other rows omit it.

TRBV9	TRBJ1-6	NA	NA	CASSVAPDINNSPLHF	TGTGCCAGCAGCGTAGCTCCGGACATCAATAATTCACCCCTCCACTTT
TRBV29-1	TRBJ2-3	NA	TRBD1	CSVRGPGIDTQYF	TGCAGCGTTAGGGGGCCCGGGATAGATACGCAGTATTTT
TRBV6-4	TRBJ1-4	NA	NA	CASRFHGTNIWGLFF	TGTGCCAGCAGATTCCACGGGACAAATATTTGGGGACTGTTTTTT
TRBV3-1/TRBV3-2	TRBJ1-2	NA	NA	CASSQDQDGYTF	TGTGCCAGCAGCCAAGATCAGGATGGCTACACCTTC
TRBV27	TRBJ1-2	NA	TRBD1	CASSRDSHNYGYTF	TGTGCCAGCAGTAGGGACAGTCATAACTATGGCTACACCTTC
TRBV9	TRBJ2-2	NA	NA	CASSSPLNTGELFF	TGTGCCAGCAGCTCCCCACTCAATACCGGGGAGCTGTTTTTT
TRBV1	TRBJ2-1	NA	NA	CTSSQDLGLSNEQFF	TGCACCAGCAGCCAAGATCTCGGACTGAGTAATGAGCAGTTCTTC
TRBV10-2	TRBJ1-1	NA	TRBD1	CASGGQGNTEAFF	TGCGCCAGCGGGGGACAGGGGAACACTGAAGCTTTCTTT
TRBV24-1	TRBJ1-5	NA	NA	CATPLLPGDNQPQHF	TGTGCCACACCGCTCCTCCCAGGTGACAATCAGCCCCAGCATTTT
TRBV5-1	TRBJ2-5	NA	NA	CASSLELLGSQETQYF	TGCGCCAGCAGCTTGGAGTTACTAGGCAGCCAAGAGACCCAGTACTTC
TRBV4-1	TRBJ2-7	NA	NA	CASSQGAYYEQYF	TGCGCCAGCAGCCAAGGCGCCTACTACGAGCAGTACTTC
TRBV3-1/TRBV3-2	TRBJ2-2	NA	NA	CASSHLPGKGTGELFF	TGTGCCAGCAGCCACCTCCCTGGAAAGGGGACCGGGGAGCTGTTTTTT
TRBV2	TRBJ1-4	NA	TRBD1	CASRDWTGPNEKLFF	TGTGCCAGCAGAGACTGGACAGGACCCAATGAAAAACTGTTTTTT
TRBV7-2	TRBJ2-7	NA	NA	CASAASSYEQYF	TGTGCCTCGGCGGCGTCCTCCTACGAGCAGTACTTC
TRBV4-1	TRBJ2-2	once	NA	CASTGRVPGELFF	TGCGCCAGCACCGGCAGGGTCCCCGGGGAGCTGTTTTTT
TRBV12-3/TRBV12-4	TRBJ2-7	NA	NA	CASTSEVVYEQYF	TGTGCCAGCACCTCCGAGGTGGTCTACGAGCAGTACTTC
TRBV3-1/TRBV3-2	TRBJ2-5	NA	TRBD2	CASSQGTSGGSQETQYF	TGTGCCAGCAGCCAAGGGACTAGCGGGGGGTCCCAAGAGACCCAGTACTTC
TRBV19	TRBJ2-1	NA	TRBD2	CASRVGGGASYNEQFF	TGTGCCAGTAGGGTCGGCGGGGGAGCCTCCTACAATGAGCAGTTCTTC
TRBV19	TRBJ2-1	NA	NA	CASSMKGHSYSYNEQFF	TGTGCCAGTAGTATGAAAGGACACTCGTACTCCTACAATGAGCAGTTCTTC
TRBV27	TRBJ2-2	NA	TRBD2	CASHGTSGGPTGELFF	TGTGCCAGCCACGGGACTAGCGGGGGGCCGACCGGGGAGCTGTTTTTT
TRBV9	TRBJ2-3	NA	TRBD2	CASSTSGGTTDTQYF	TGTGCCAGCAGCACCAGCGGGGGGACCACAGATACGCAGTATTTT
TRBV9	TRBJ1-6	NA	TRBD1	CASSAGTESNSPLHF	TGTGCCAGCAGCGCCGGGACAGAAAGTAATTCACCCCTCCACTTT
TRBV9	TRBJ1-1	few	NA	CASSVQGWDTEAFF	TGTGCCAGCAGCGTCCAGGGGTGGGACACTGAAGCTTTCTTT
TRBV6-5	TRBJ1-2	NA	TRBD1	CASSYGTDYGYTF	TGTGCCAGCAGTTACGGGACAGACTATGGCTACACCTTC
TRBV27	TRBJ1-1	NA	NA	CASSAYGQLSTEAFF	TGTGCCAGCAGTGCCTATGGGCAGTTATCGACTGAAGCTTTCTTT
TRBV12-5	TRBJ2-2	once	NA	CASGWTDGQRELFF	TGTGCTAGTGGGTGGACTGACGGACAGAGGGAGCTGTTTTTT
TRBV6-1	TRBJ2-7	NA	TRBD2	CASSEGLAGGYEQYF	TGTGCCAGCAGTGAAGGTCTAGCGGGGGGGTACGAGCAGTACTTC
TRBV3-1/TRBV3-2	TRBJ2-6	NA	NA	CASSQSSGANVLTF	TGTGCCAGCAGCCAATCTTCCGGGGCCAACGTCCTGACTTTC
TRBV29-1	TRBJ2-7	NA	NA	CSVVLQGTPSYEQYF	TGCAGCGTTGTACTACAGGGTACCCCCTCCTACGAGCAGTACTTC
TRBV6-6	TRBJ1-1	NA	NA	CASRPEGAEAFF	TGTGCCAGCAGACCCGAGGGGGCTGAAGCTTTCTTT
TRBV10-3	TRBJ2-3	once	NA	CAISEPLTSTDTQYF	TGTGCCATCAGTGAGCCACTAACCAGCACAGATACGCAGTATTTT
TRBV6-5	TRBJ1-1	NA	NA	CASSYGRVRTEAFF	TGTGCCAGCAGTTATGGCAGGGTAAGGACTGAAGCTTTCTTT
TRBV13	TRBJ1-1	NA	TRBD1	CASSVGGQGITEAFF	TGTGCCAGCAGCGTGGGAGGACAGGGGATCACTGAAGCTTTCTTT
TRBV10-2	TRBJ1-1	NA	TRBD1	CASSDRGPTEAFF	TGCGCCAGCAGTGATAGGGGGCCAACTGAAGCTTTCTTT
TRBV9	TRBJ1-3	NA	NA	CASSVAGTHGNTIYF	TGTGCCAGCAGCGTAGCAGGAACCCATGGAAACACCATATATTTT
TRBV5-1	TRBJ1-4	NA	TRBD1	CASSLDRGRDEKLFF	TGCGCCAGCAGCTTGGACAGGGGGCGGGATGAAAAACTGTTTTTT
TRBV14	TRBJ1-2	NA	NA	CASSPQPPGKPYGYTF	TGTGCCAGCAGCCCTCAACCGCCAGGGAAACCCTATGGCTACACCTTC
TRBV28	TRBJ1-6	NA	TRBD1	CASSGGQGYNSPLHF	TGTGCCAGCAGTGGGGGACAGGGCTATAATTCACCCCTCCACTTT
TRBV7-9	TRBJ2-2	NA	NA	CASSLVGANLPGELFF	TGTGCCAGCAGCTTAGTGGGGGCAAATCTCCCCGGGGAGCTGTTTTTT
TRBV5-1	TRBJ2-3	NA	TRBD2	CASSIGLATDTQYF	TGCGCCAGCAGCATAGGACTAGCAACAGATACGCAGTATTTT
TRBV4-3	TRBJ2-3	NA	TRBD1	CASSRDRGTVTDTQYF	TGCGCCAGCAGCCGGGACAGGGGAACTGTAACAGATACGCAGTATTTT